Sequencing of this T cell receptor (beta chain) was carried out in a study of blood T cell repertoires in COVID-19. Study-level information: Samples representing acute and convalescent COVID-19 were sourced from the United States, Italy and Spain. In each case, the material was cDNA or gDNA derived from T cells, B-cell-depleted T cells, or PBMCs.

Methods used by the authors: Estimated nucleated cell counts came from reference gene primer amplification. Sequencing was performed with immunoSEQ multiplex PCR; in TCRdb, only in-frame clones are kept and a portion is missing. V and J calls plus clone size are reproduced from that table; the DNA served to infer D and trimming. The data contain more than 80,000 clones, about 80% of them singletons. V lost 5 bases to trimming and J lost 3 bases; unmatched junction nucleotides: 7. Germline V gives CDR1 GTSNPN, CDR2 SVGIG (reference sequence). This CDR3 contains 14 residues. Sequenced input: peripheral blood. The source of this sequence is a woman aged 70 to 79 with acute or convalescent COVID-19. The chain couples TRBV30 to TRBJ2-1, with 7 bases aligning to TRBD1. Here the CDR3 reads CAWGSWTGYNEQFF. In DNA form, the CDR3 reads TGTGCCTGGGGATCTTGGACAGGCTACAATGAGCAGTTCTTC. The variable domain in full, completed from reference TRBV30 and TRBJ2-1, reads SQTIHQWPATLVQPVGSPLSLECTVEGTSNPNLYWYRQAAGRGLQLLFYSVGIGQISSEVPQNLSASRPQDRQFILSSKKLLLSDSGFYLCAWGSWTGYNEQFFGPGTRLTVL.